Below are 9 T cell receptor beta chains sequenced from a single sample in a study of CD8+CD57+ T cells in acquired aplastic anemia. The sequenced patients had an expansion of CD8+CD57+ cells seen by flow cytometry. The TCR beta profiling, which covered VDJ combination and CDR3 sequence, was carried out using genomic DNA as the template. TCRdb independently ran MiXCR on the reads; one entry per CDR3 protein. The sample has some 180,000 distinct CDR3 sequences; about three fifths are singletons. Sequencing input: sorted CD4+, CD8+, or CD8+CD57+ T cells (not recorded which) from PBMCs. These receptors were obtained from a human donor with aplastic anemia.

CDR3 DNA sequence: TGTGCCAGCAGCTTAGCGCCGGGGGCCACTGAAGCTTTCTTT. Protein sequence: CASSLAPGATEAFF. The genes are TRBV7-6 and TRBJ1-1; weak D call: TRBD1 (6 bases). Per the germline V gene, CDR1 is SGHVS and CDR2 is FNYEAQ. The CDR3 totals 14 residues. The V end lost 0 bases, the J end lost 4 bases, and 9 bases lay between the germline ends.

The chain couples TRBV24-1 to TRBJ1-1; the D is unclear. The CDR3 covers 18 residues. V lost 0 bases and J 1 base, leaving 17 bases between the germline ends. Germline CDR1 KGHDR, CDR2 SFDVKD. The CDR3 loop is CATSDLVGRDIRNTEAFF. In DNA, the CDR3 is TGTGCCACCAGTGATTTGGTGGGCCGAGATATAAGGAACACTGAAGCTTTCTTT.

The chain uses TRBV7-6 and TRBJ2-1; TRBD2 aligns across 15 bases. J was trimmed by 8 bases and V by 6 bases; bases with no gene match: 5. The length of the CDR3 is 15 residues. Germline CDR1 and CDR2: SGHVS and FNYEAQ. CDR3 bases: TGTGCCAGCAGTGCCGGGACTAGCGGGGGGCATGAGCAGTTCTTC. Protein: CASSAGTSGGHEQFF.

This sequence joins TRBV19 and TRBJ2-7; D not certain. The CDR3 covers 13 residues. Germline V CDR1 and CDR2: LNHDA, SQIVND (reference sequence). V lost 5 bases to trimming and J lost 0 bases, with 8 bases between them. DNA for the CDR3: TGTGCCAGTAGTGTTGGGGTCTCCTACGAGCAGTACTTC. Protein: CASSVGVSYEQYF.

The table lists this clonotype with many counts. The CDR3 loop is CAISESAFLLYSYEQYF. The DNA for the CDR3 is TGTGCCATCAGTGAGTCGGCTTTCTTGCTCTACTCCTACGAGCAGTACTTC. The chain recombines TRBV10-3 with TRBJ2-7; D uncertain. Trimming left V 0 bases short and J 0 bases short, with 15 bases between. There are 17 residues in the CDR3. The germline gives CDR1 ENHRY, CDR2 SYGVKD.

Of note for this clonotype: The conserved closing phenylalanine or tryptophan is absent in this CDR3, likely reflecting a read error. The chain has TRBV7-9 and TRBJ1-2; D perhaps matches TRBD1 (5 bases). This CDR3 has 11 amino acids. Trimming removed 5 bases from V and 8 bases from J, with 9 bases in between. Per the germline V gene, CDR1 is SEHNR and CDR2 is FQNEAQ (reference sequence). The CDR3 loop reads CASSQGEGYTL. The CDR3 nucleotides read TGTGCCAGCAGCCAAGGGGAGGGCTACACCCTC.

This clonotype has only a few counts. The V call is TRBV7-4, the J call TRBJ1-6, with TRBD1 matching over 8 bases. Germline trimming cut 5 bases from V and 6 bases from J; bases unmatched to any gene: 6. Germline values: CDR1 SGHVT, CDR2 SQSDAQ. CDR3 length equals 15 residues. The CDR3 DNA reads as TGTGCCAGCAGCACTAGGACAGGGATTAATTCACCCCTCCACTTT. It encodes CASSTRTGINSPLHF.

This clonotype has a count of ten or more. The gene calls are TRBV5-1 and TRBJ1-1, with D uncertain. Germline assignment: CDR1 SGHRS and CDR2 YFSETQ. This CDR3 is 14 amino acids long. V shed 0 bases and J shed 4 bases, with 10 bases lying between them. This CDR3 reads CASSLALLTTEAFF. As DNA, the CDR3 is TGCGCCAGCAGCTTGGCGCTCCTTACCACTGAAGCTTTCTTT.

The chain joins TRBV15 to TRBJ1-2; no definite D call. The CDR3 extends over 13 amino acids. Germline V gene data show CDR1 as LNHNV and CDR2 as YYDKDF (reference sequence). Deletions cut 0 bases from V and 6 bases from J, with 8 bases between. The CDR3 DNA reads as TGTGCCACCAGCAGAGAAGCAACCAATGGCTACACCTTC. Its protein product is CATSREATNGYTF.